Below are 13 T cell receptor beta chains sequenced from a single sample in a study of metastatic and nonmetastatic thyroid tumors. Prior to thyroid surgery, none of the patients had received any treatment. TCRdb reanalyzed the PCR reads via MiXCR. The sample gives around 12,000 clones, 27% of which show up once; roughly 21% is in the top ten. The sequencing input was tumor tissue. The receptors here all came from a female donor with papillary thyroid cancer or a benign thyroid nodule (not recorded which). Some clones in this sample may be carry-over from other donors' samples.

The chain is built from TRBV7-8 and TRBJ1-2; no clear D. The germline V gene has CDR1 SGHVS and CDR2 FQNEAQ. Trimming stripped 7 bases from V and 8 bases from J, with 14 bases between. The CDR3 spans 12 residues. The DNA for the CDR3 is TGTGCCAGCAACCAAGAAACGGGCGGCTACACCTTC. Translated, it gives CASNQETGGYTF.

This clone was seen many times. The chain is built from TRBV6-2 or TRBV6-3 and TRBJ2-7; 7 bases align to TRBD1. The CDR3 extends over 14 amino acids. V was pared by 5 bases and J by 0 bases, with 4 bases of the junction left unmatched. Germline loops: CDR1 MNHEY, CDR2 SVGEGT. CDR3 coding DNA: TGTGCCAGCAGTGCCAGGGGGTCCTCCTACGAGCAGTACTTC. Its translation is CASSARGSSYEQYF.

Only a few counts were recorded for this clone. The chain is built from TRBV15 and TRBJ1-5; D remains unclear. The CDR3 covers 16 residues. Germline loops: CDR1 LNHNV, CDR2 YYDKDF (reference sequence). The V end lost 0 bases, the J end lost 5 bases, and 14 bases lay between the germline ends. The chain's CDR3 is CATSREPVGGDQPQHF. DNA for the CDR3: TGTGCCACCAGCAGAGAGCCCGTCGGCGGTGATCAGCCCCAGCATTTT. Full variable domain (rest looked up from reference TRBV15 and TRBJ1-5): DAMVIQNPRYQVTQFGKPVTLSCSQTLNHNVMYWYQQKSSQAPKLLFHYYDKDFNNEADTPDNFQSRRPNTSFCFLDIRSPGLGDTAMYLCATSREPVGGDQPQHFGDGTRLSIL.

Written as DNA, the CDR3 is TGCAGTGCTAGGGACGTGCCGGGACAGGGGGCTTTTACAAATGAGCAGTTCTTC. This codes for CSARDVPGQGAFTNEQFF. The chain links TRBV20-1 to TRBJ2-1, with 12 bases identical to TRBD1. Germline CDR1 DFQATT, CDR2 SNEGSKA (reference sequence). The J segment lost 7 bases and the V segment lost 3 bases, leaving 16 bases of the junction unmatched. The CDR3 is 18 residues long.

The chain carries TRBV27 and TRBJ2-2; D gene ambiguous. Germline V gives CDR1 MNHEY, CDR2 SMNVEV (reference sequence). V was pared by 6 bases and J by 0 bases, with 20 bases between. CDR3 length equals 18 residues. CDR3 sequence (DNA): TGTGCCAGCAGCTTAAGAGCATCCTCGAGCGCGAACACCGGGGAGCTGTTTTTT. Its protein product is CASSLRASSSANTGELFF.

The rearrangement links TRBV20-1 to TRBJ1-1; possibly TRBD1 for D (5 bases). In germline, CDR1 is DFQATT, CDR2 SNEGSKA (reference sequence). V lost 8 bases and J lost 7, with 17 bases in between. This CDR3 contains 12 residues. DNA for the CDR3: TGCAGTTCGTTACCGGAGGGGTATGAAGCTTTCTTT. The encoded protein is CSSLPEGYEAFF.

This clone is medium-sized by share. This chain connects TRBV27 to TRBJ2-7; D remains ambiguous. The V end was cut by 5 bases, the J end by 8 bases, with 13 bases between. This CDR3 comprises 12 residues. Germline CDR1 is MNHEY and CDR2 is SMNVEV (reference sequence). The CDR3 region is CASSHPPGQQYV. The CDR3 coding sequence is TGTGCCAGCAGTCACCCGCCGGGCCAGCAGTACGTC.

The rearrangement uses TRBV20-1 and TRBJ1-2; no clear D. V lost 0 bases, J lost 6 bases, and 14 bases lay in between. This CDR3 is built from 14 residues. CDR1 is DFQATT and CDR2 is SNEGSKA in the germline V gene (reference sequence). DNA for the CDR3: TGCAGTGCTAGAGACCCCCTGGCCTACCATGGCTACACCTTC. Translated, it gives CSARDPLAYHGYTF.

By share of the sample, this clone is medium-sized. The V gene is TRBV6-1, the J gene TRBJ1-2; D is unclear. Germline V gene sequence: CDR1 MNHNS, CDR2 SASEGT. The CDR3 loop spans 12 amino acids. Trimming pared 1 base from V and 8 bases from J, leaving 8 bases between. The CDR3 region is CASSEGKYGYTF. The CDR3 DNA is TGTGCCAGCAGTGAAGGGAAGTACGGCTACACCTTC.

This clone is deemed medium-sized (0.01 to 0.1%). The chain has TRBV5-1 and TRBJ2-7; D is possibly TRBD1 or TRBD2 (5 bases each). CDR1 and CDR2 from the germline V gene are SGHRS and YFSETQ. Trimming took 7 bases from V and 2 from J, leaving 16 bases between them. The CDR3 totals 14 residues. CDR3 nucleotides: TGCGCCAGCCGGAGAGACAGCGGACCCTACGAGCAGTACTTC. Amino acids: CASRRDSGPYEQYF.

J is TRBJ2-5 and V is TRBV28; D is ambiguous. V was pared by 5 bases and J by 2 bases, with 9 bases between. The CDR3 contains 13 residues. CDR1 and CDR2 from the germline V gene are MDHEN and SYDVKM. CDR3 DNA sequence: TGTGCCAGCAGTCGACACCTTCAAGAGACCCAGTACTTC. Translation gives CASSRHLQETQYF.

This clone counts as medium-sized. The chain has TRBV20-1 and TRBJ1-6; D not resolved. The V end was cut by 7 bases, the J end by 0 bases, with 7 bases between. Germline values: CDR1 DFQATT, CDR2 SNEGSKA (reference sequence). The CDR3 totals 13 residues. CDR3 residues: CSVSSSYNSPLHF. DNA for the CDR3: TGCAGTGTTTCGAGCTCCTATAATTCACCCCTCCACTTT.

The table lists this clone with a few counts. The rearrangement joins TRBV19 to TRBJ2-7; D gene ambiguous. CDR1 LNHDA and CDR2 SQIVND come from the germline V gene (reference sequence). Trimming cost V 6 bases and J 2 bases, with 11 bases left between them. CDR3 length: 13 amino acids. Here the CDR3 DNA reads TGTGCCAGTAGCAAGGATTTGGCCTACGAGCAGTACTTC. Translating gives CASSKDLAYEQYF.